This entry lists 30 T cell receptor beta chains sequenced from one sample in a study of blood T cell repertoires in COVID-19. The protocol was immunoSEQ multiplex PCR, while the TCRdb copy is restricted to in-frame clones and leaves out a portion. The sample records more than 250,000 clones, 70% to 90% being singletons. The sequenced material came from PBMCs or T cells enriched from blood (not recorded which). Receptor source: a woman in her thirties who had recovered from COVID-19.

In this sample, this clone turned up a few times. This chain uses TRBV7-9 with TRBJ2-7; the match to TRBD1 covers 10 bases. V lost 1 base to trimming and J lost 6 bases; unmatched junction nucleotides: 6. Germline V CDR1 and CDR2: SEHNR, FQNEAQ (reference sequence). The CDR3 has 15 residues. The CDR3 sequence is CASSLGDRGSSEQYF. The DNA for the CDR3 is TGTGCCAGCAGCTTAGGGGACAGGGGAAGTAGCGAGCAGTACTTC.

As for this clone: The identical CDR3 is also encoded by other nucleotide sequences in the sample. The chain uses TRBV30 and TRBJ1-1; D perhaps matches TRBD1 (5 bases). Germline V gene data show CDR1 as GTSNPN and CDR2 as SVGIG (reference sequence). The CDR3 has 13 residues. The V end lost 0 bases, the J end lost 2 bases, and 7 bases lay between the germline ends. The DNA for the CDR3 is TGTGCCTGGAGTGTAGGGGCAAACACTGAAGCTTTCTTT. Translating it yields CAWSVGANTEAFF.

The sample holds one count of this clone. The rearrangement joins TRBV29-1 to TRBJ2-7, with 10 bases aligning to TRBD1. V lost 6 bases to trimming and J lost 5 bases; unmatched junction nucleotides: 10. The length of the CDR3 is 14 residues. Germline V CDR1 and CDR2: SQVTM, ANQGSEA. This CDR3 reads CSVNGGQGLNEQYF. In nucleotides, the CDR3 is TGCAGCGTAAACGGGGGACAGGGGCTGAACGAGCAGTACTTC.

The CDR3 nucleotides are TGTGCCAGCAGCCCACCCTATGGGGAGCCTCAGTACGGGGAGCTGTTTTTT. This translates into CASSPPYGEPQYGELFF. V gene TRBV13 combines with J gene TRBJ2-2; D may be TRBD2 (5 bases). CDR3 size: 17 residues. The V end was cut by 5 bases, the J end by 7 bases, with 23 bases between. Germline values: CDR1 PRHDT, CDR2 FYEKMQ (reference sequence).

The rearrangement links TRBV2 to TRBJ1-1; D gene unclear. This CDR3 is built from 14 residues. The V end was cut by 2 bases, the J end by 4 bases, with 11 bases between. CDR1 SNHLY and CDR2 FYNNEI come from the germline V gene. This CDR3 reads CASSEHSGLTEAFF. The DNA of the CDR3 is TGTGCCAGCAGTGAACACAGTGGGCTCACTGAAGCTTTCTTT. Full variable domain (rest looked up from reference TRBV2 and TRBJ1-1): EPEVTQTPSHQVTQMGQEVILRCVPISNHLYFYWYRQILGQKVEFLVSFYNNEISEKSEIFDDQFSVERPDGSNFTLKIRSTKLEDSAMYFCASSEHSGLTEAFFGQGTRLTVV.

This clone was recorded once. The chain joins TRBV20-1 to TRBJ2-3, with TRBD1 as a possible D gene (5 bases). This CDR3 is built from 13 residues. Germline V gives CDR1 DFQATT, CDR2 SNEGSKA (reference sequence). With 3 bases removed from V and 6 bases from J, the gap between germline ends came to 13 bases. CDR3 bases: TGCAGTGCTAGTGCCGACAGTCGGGATACGCAGTATTTT. Amino acids: CSASADSRDTQYF.

The V call is TRBV30, the J call TRBJ2-2; 8 nucleotides match TRBD1. The V segment lost 7 bases and the J segment 1 base; nucleotides outside the gene matches: 2. Germline V gene sequence: CDR1 GTSNPN, CDR2 SVGIG (reference sequence). This CDR3 has 13 residues. The CDR3 region is CASDRENTGELFF. DNA of the CDR3: TGTGCCTCGGACAGGGAGAACACCGGGGAGCTGTTTTTT.

About this clone itself: Other DNA sequences in the sample encode the same CDR3. The chain employs TRBV5-4 and TRBJ1-2, with TRBD1 identical over 7 bases. Germline CDR1 SGHNT, CDR2 YYREEE (reference sequence). V dropped 0 bases and J dropped 4; count of bases not matched to a gene: 0. The CDR3 spans 13 residues. CDR3 in amino acids: CASSLDRGYGYTF. CDR3 nucleotides: TGTGCCAGCAGCTTGGACAGGGGCTATGGCTACACCTTC.

This sequence joins TRBV18 and TRBJ1-2; D call uncertain. Trimming took 6 bases from V and 4 from J, leaving 12 bases between them. The CDR3 sequence is 13 residues long. Per the germline V gene, CDR1 is KGHSH and CDR2 is LQKENI. The CDR3 DNA reads TGTGCCAGCTCCTTCGAGGGCGGCTATGGCTACACCTTC. Encoded protein: CASSFEGGYGYTF.

The chain carries TRBV6-4 and TRBJ1-6; 7 bases map to TRBD1. The junction had 6 bases not matched to a gene; V was cut back by 0 bases and J by 10 bases. CDR1 MRHNA and CDR2 SNTAGT come from the germline V gene. The CDR3 is 15 residues long. This CDR3 is CASSDSRQGSSPLHF. As DNA, the CDR3 is TGTGCCAGCAGTGACTCCCGACAGGGCTCCTCACCCCTCCACTTT.

The rearrangement joins TRBV9 to TRBJ2-7; perhaps TRBD1 as D (6 bases). Germline CDR1 and CDR2: SGDLS and YYNGEE. CDR3 length: 15 residues. With 3 bases removed from V and 1 base from J, the gap between germline ends came to 14 bases. As DNA, the CDR3 is TGTGCCAGCAGCGGAACTGGGACAAGGTCCTACGAGCAGTACTTC. This sequence encodes CASSGTGTRSYEQYF.

This clone was seen only a few times. This chain uses TRBV27 with TRBJ1-1; D remains unclear. The CDR3 extends over 12 amino acids. The germline V and J ends were trimmed by 3 bases and 11 bases, with 13 bases remaining between them. Germline assignment: CDR1 MNHEY and CDR2 SMNVEV (reference sequence). The CDR3 region is CASSFRGARAFF. CDR3 nucleotides: TGTGCCAGCAGTTTTCGGGGTGCAAGGGCTTTCTTT.

J is TRBJ1-6 and V is TRBV5-1; D not certain. CDR1 SGHRS and CDR2 YFSETQ come from the germline V gene. The CDR3 has 16 residues. V lost 0 bases, J lost 6 bases, and 13 bases lay in between. The DNA of the CDR3 is TGCGCCAGCAGCTTGGTTGGCCTGGGAGTTAATTCACCCCTCCACTTT. Its translation is CASSLVGLGVNSPLHF.

The gene calls are TRBV29-1 and TRBJ1-1; 9 positions agree with TRBD1. Losses at the gene ends were 7 bases for V and 7 bases for J; bases not matched to a gene: 4. This CDR3 comprises 11 residues. Looked up from germline, CDR1 is SQVTM and CDR2 is ANQGSEA. The CDR3 sequence is CSDPTGGEAFF. DNA of the CDR3: TGCAGCGATCCGACAGGGGGTGAAGCTTTCTTT.

This chain uses TRBV2 with TRBJ1-2, with 10 bases that match TRBD1. V was pared by 7 bases and J by 4 bases, with 3 bases of the junction left unmatched. The CDR3 has 13 residues. Germline-derived CDR1 and CDR2 are SNHLY and FYNNEI. In DNA form, the CDR3 reads TGTGCCAGCATTGGACAGGGGGGCTATGGCTACACCTTC. Its protein is CASIGQGGYGYTF.

J is TRBJ2-3 and V is TRBV4-1; D possibly corresponds to TRBD1 (5 bases). Germline lookup yields CDR1 MGHRA and CDR2 YSYEKL. The length of the CDR3 is 17 residues. V lost 0 bases, J lost 3 bases, and 16 bases lay in between. The chain's CDR3 is CASSQDLRAGQTDTQYF. CDR3 DNA: TGCGCCAGCAGCCAAGATCTTCGGGCAGGGCAAACAGATACGCAGTATTTT.

This clone was counted only a few times. V usage is TRBV5-1 and J usage is TRBJ1-3, with D possibly being TRBD1 (6 bases). CDR3 length: 16 residues. V was clipped by 4 bases and J by 1 base, with 15 bases between them. Germline V lookup: CDR1 SGHRS, CDR2 YFSETQ. The CDR3 bases are TGCGCCAGCAGCGTAGGATACAGGGCATCTGGAAACACCATATATTTT. This gives the protein CASSVGYRASGNTIYF.

The chain has TRBV7-6 and TRBJ2-7; TRBD1 matches 9 bases. This CDR3 contains 16 residues. Germline V CDR1 and CDR2: SGHVS, FNYEAQ. Trimming cost V 5 bases and J 3 bases; bases outside gene matches: 11. CDR3 sequence reads: CASSNPPGQGYYEQYF. CDR3 sequence (DNA): TGTGCCAGCAGCAACCCCCCGGGACAGGGTTACTACGAGCAGTACTTC.

The chain is built from TRBV5-4 and TRBJ2-3; 11 nucleotides agree with TRBD2. Germline-derived CDR1 and CDR2 are SGHNT and YYREEE (reference sequence). This CDR3 region has 18 residues. The ends lost 2 bases at V and 0 bases at J; junction bases unmatched: 8. CDR3: CASSLTGSGGGSTDTQYF. CDR3 sequence (DNA): TGTGCCAGCAGCTTAACAGGTAGCGGGGGGGGTAGCACAGATACGCAGTATTTT.

This chain links TRBV18 with TRBJ2-1; D is possibly TRBD2 (6 bases). Trimming pared 5 bases from V and 0 bases from J, leaving 14 bases between. Germline V gene sequence: CDR1 KGHSH, CDR2 LQKENI. There are 16 residues in the CDR3. Here the CDR3 reads CASSAGPPSSYNEQFF. The CDR3, as DNA: TGTGCCAGCTCAGCGGGACCGCCGAGCTCCTACAATGAGCAGTTCTTC.

The chain has TRBV30 and TRBJ1-3, with 9 nucleotides matching TRBD1. The V gene's germline CDR1 is GTSNPN and CDR2 SVGIG (reference sequence). CDR3 size: 16 residues. V lost 1 base and J lost 2; bases outside the gene matches: 6. DNA for the CDR3: TGTGCCTGGAGTGGGGGACAGGGAATGCCTGGAAACACCATATATTTT. Its protein product is CAWSGGQGMPGNTIYF.

The rearrangement uses TRBV25-1 and TRBJ2-3, with 11 bases lining up with TRBD2. The germline CDR1 and CDR2 sequences are MGHDK and SYGVNS. Germline trimming cut 4 bases from V and 0 bases from J; bases unmatched to any gene: 3. The CDR3 consists of 16 residues. The CDR3 DNA reads as TGTGCCAGCAGTGTCGGGACTAGCGGAAGCACAGATACGCAGTATTTT. It is translated as CASSVGTSGSTDTQYF.

The chain carries TRBV7-2 and TRBJ2-1, with 13 positions matching TRBD2. J was trimmed by 1 base and V by 6 bases; bases with no gene match: 9. There are 18 residues in the CDR3. The germline V gene has CDR1 SGHTA and CDR2 FQGNSA. This CDR3 is CASRPELAGGRSYNEQFF. The DNA for the CDR3 is TGTGCCAGCAGGCCAGAACTAGCGGGGGGGCGGTCCTACAATGAGCAGTTCTTC.

The J gene is TRBJ2-1, the V gene TRBV7-6; 7 bases map to TRBD2. J lost 5 bases, V lost 0 bases, and 4 bases had no gene match. The V gene's germline CDR1 is SGHVS and CDR2 FNYEAQ. The CDR3 is made up of 15 amino acids. CDR3 residues: CASSLAPGTNNEQFF. The CDR3 coding sequence is TGTGCCAGCAGCTTAGCCCCAGGGACTAACAATGAGCAGTTCTTC.

V is TRBV27 and J is TRBJ1-2, with 7 bases identical to TRBD1. The CDR3 sequence is 16 residues long. V lost 5 bases, J lost 2 bases, and 11 bases stayed unmatched. Per the germline V gene, CDR1 is MNHEY and CDR2 is SMNVEV (reference sequence). The chain's CDR3 is CASSTHQGQSNYGYTF. Written as DNA, the CDR3 is TGTGCCAGCAGTACTCACCAGGGACAGAGCAACTATGGCTACACCTTC.

The chain is built from TRBV27 and TRBJ1-4; D call uncertain. V lost 6 bases and J lost 0, with 8 bases in between. The CDR3 spans 14 residues. Germline loops: CDR1 MNHEY, CDR2 SMNVEV (reference sequence). CDR3 loop: CASSRGATNEKLFF. The CDR3 DNA reads as TGTGCCAGCAGCCGGGGAGCAACTAATGAAAAACTGTTTTTT.

The chain joins TRBV10-2 to TRBJ1-5, with a weak D call TRBD1 (5 bases). The ends were cut back, 7 bases at V and 3 bases at J, with 16 bases in the middle. CDR3 size: 15 residues. Germline CDR1 WSHSY, CDR2 SAAADI. Here the CDR3 reads CASTDRGAPNQPQHF. CDR3 DNA: TGCGCCAGCACCGATAGGGGCGCCCCCAATCAGCCCCAGCATTTT.

V and J are TRBV18 and TRBJ1-2, with D possibly being TRBD1 (5 bases). V was cut by 1 base and J by 1 base, with 10 bases left in between. The germline V gene has CDR1 KGHSH and CDR2 LQKENI. This CDR3 is built from 15 residues. CDR3 loop: CASSPLEDSNYGYTF. DNA of the CDR3: TGTGCCAGCTCACCACTTGAAGACAGTAACTATGGCTACACCTTC.

The chain combines TRBV20-1 with TRBJ1-3, with TRBD1 matching 10 bases. The junction had 5 bases not matched to a gene; V was cut back by 3 bases and J by 3 bases. Germline CDR1 and CDR2: DFQATT and SNEGSKA (reference sequence). This CDR3 spans 15 amino acids. The DNA of the CDR3 is TGCAGTGCTAGTCCCGGGACAGGGGTTGGAAACACCATATATTTT. Translating gives CSASPGTGVGNTIYF.

The gene calls are TRBV9 and TRBJ1-2, with 8 bases fitting TRBD1. Germline V gives CDR1 SGDLS, CDR2 YYNGEE. CDR3 length: 14 amino acids. V lost 5 bases, J lost 6 bases, and 9 bases stayed unmatched. CDR3 in DNA: TGTGCCAGCAGGTGGGTGGACAGGGAGGATGGCTACACCTTC. The encoded protein is CASRWVDREDGYTF.